This TCR beta chain comes out of a study of CD8+CD57+ T cells in acquired aplastic anemia (dated by TCRdb to 2016 to 2018). For the study in its entirety: DNA extracted from sorted CD4+ and CD8+ cells had a mean of roughly 3.3 ug, with a range of roughly 0.18 to 27.4 ug. CD8+CD57+ expansion was defined as a frequency above the mean frequency observed in healthy subjects.

A remark on this clonotype: Its antigen has not been determined. Within one base of it there is no much larger clone, and no base qualities were kept.

The patients picked for sequencing were ones in whom flow cytometry had shown an expansion of CD8+CD57+ cells. Every patient had a diagnosis of severe acquired aplastic anemia based on International Study of Aplastic Anemia and Agranulocytosis and Camitta criteria. No patient had received any therapy when blood was sampled. TCR repertoires of sorted CD4+ and CD8+ blood T cells from severe aplastic anemia patients and healthy subjects were deep-sequenced in the study. Patients were enrolled in the USA under clinicaltrials.gov protocols 00001620, 01623167, 00001397, 00071045, 00081523 and 00961064. Ficoll-Paque density gradient centrifugation was used to isolate peripheral blood mononuclear cells. Before DNA was extracted, CD4+ and CD8+ T cells were sorted using either FACS or magnetic beads. Genomic DNA served as template for TCR beta VDJ combination and CDR3 sequence profiling. An Illumina HiSeq 2000 was the platform used for TCR repertoire sequencing. The original methods were these. Repertoire assessment relied on Simpson's diversity index, CDR3 size and DJ length profiles, and TRBV/TRBJ rearrangement plots. Whichever DNA sequence was most abundant in the deep sequencing data was defined as the immunodominant clone. CDR3 amino acid sequences were screened for sharing across subjects and compared with published repertoires and the VDJdb database. TCRdb reprocessed the public reads (quality trimming at Q25 with fastp, clone calling with MiXCR) and kept in-frame beta chains. One record per CDR3 amino acid sequence lists the most common genes and DNA. The V and J calls were not made by the authors but by TCRdb's processing. The sample table lists about 180,000 distinct CDR3 sequences, 63% of them with a count of one. The ten most abundant clones make up 42% of the sample.

Study-wide findings and limitations: Twenty-nine CD8+ CDR3 sequences were found in both patients and controls but appeared to be highly expressed in patients and within the immunodominant clones of the patients. CD8+ Simpson's diversity did not differ significantly between patients and healthy controls (P=0.060).

The TCR sequence derives from a human donor with aplastic anemia. The specimen sequenced was sorted CD4+, CD8+, or CD8+CD57+ T cells (not recorded which) from PBMCs.

The DNA sequence is as follows: TGCGCCAGCGGAATCGCGGGACAGGGAGATCCGATAACTAACTATGGCTACACCTTC. Its translation reads: CASGIAGQGDPITNYGYTF. The rearranged chain carries TRBV10-2 and TRBJ1-2; 9 junctional bases match TRBD1. Germline trimming: 8 bases from V, 0 bases from J; junction bases outside gene matches: 19. The germline V gene specifies WSHSY as CDR1 and SAAADI as CDR2. Reading from cysteine to phenylalanine, the CDR3 counts 19 amino acids. Only the CDR3 DNA stays, 57 bases, in frame from base 1.